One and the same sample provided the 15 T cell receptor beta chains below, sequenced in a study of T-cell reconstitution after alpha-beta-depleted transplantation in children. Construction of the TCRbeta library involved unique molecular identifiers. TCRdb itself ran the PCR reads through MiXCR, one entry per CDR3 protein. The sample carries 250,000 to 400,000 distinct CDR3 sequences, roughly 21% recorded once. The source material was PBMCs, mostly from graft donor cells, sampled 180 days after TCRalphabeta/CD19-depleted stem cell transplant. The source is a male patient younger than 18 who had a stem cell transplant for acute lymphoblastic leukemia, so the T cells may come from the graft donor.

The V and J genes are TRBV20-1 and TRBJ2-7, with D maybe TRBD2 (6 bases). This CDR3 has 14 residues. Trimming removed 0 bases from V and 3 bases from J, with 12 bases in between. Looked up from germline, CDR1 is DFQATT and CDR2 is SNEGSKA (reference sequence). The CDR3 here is CSAREGRLGYEQYF. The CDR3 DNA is TGCAGTGCTAGAGAGGGGAGGCTAGGCTACGAGCAGTACTTC.

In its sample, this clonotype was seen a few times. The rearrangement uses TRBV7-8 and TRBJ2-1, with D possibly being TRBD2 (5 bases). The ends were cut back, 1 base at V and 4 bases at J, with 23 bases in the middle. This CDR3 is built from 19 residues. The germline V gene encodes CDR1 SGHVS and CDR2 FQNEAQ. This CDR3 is CASSLGWLARLPLYNEQFF. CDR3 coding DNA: TGTGCCAGCAGCTTAGGTTGGTTAGCGAGACTCCCTCTTTACAATGAGCAGTTCTTC.

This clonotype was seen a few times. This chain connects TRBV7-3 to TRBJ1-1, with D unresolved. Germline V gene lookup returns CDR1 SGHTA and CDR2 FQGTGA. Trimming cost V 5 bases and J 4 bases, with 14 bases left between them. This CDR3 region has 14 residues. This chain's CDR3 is CASSQGVRTTEAFF. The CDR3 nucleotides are TGTGCCAGCAGCCAAGGAGTCAGAACCACTGAAGCTTTCTTT.

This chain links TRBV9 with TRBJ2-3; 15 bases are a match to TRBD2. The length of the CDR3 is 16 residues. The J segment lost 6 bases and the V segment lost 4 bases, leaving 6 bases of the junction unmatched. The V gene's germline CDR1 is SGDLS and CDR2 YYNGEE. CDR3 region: CASSLSGTSGRDTQYF. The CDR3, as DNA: TGTGCCAGCAGCCTCTCCGGGACTAGCGGGAGGGATACGCAGTATTTT.

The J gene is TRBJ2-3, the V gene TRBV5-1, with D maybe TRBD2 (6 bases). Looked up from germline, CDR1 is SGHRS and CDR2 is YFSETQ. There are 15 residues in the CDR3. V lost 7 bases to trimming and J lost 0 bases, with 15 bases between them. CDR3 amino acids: CASHGGEISTDTQYF. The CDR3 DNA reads TGCGCCAGCCACGGGGGAGAAATTAGCACAGATACGCAGTATTTT.

The CDR3 sequence is CASSLKPKRNQYF. The CDR3 DNA reads TGTGCCAGCAGTTTAAAGCCGAAGAGAAACCAGTACTTC. This chain uses TRBV12-3 or TRBV12-4 with TRBJ2-5; no definite D call. V lost 2 bases to trimming and J lost 10 bases, with 14 bases between them. The CDR3 length is 13 residues.

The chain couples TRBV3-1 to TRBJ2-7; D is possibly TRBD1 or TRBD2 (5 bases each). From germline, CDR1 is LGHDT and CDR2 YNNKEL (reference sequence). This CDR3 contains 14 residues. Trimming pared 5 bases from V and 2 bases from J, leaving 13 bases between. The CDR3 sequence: CASSYRDQTYEQYF. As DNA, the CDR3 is TGTGCCAGCAGCTACCGGGACCAGACCTACGAGCAGTACTTC.

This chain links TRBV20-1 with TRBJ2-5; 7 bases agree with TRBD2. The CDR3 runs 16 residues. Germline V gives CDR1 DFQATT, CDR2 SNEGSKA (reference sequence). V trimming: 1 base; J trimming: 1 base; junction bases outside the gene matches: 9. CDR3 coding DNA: TGCAGTGCTAGAGTAGGTAGCGGGCGAGTCCAAGAGACCCAGTACTTC. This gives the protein CSARVGSGRVQETQYF.

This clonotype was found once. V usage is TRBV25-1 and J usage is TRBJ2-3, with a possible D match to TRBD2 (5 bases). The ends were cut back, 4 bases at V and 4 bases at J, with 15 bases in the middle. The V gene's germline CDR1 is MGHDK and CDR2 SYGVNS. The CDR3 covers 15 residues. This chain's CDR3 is CASSVLNTGSDTQYF. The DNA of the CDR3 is TGTGCCAGCAGTGTGCTAAATACGGGGTCAGATACGCAGTATTTT.

CDR3 coding DNA: TGCAGTGCTAGAGGTCGACTGCGATGGGACGAGCAGTACTTC. This codes for CSARGRLRWDEQYF. The chain uses TRBV20-1 and TRBJ2-7; D is undetermined. CDR3 size: 14 residues. CDR1 is DFQATT and CDR2 is SNEGSKA in the germline V gene (reference sequence). The V end was cut by 1 base, the J end by 5 bases, with 15 bases between.

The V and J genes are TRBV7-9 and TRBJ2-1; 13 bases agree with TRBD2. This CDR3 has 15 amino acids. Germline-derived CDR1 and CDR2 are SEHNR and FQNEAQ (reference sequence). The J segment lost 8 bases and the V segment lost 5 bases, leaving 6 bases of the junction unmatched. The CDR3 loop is CASSLTSGRADEQFF. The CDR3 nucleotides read TGTGCCAGCAGCCTTACTAGCGGGAGGGCCGATGAGCAGTTCTTC.

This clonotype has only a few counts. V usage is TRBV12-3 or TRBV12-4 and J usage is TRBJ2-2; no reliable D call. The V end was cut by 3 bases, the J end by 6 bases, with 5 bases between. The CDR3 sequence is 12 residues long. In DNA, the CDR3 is TGTGCCAGCAGTTTTAGGCCCGGGGAGCTGTTTTTT. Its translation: CASSFRPGELFF.

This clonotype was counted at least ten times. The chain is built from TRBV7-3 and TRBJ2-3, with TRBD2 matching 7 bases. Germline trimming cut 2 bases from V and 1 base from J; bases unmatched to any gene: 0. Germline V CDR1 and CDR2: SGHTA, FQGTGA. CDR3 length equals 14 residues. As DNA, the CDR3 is TGTGCCAGCAGCTTAGGACTAGGCACAGATACGCAGTATTTT. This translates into CASSLGLGTDTQYF.

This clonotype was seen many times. CDR3 nucleotides: TGCGCCAGCAGCCAACCCTACACAAGCTCCTACAATGAGCAGTTCTTC. Its translation: CASSQPYTSSYNEQFF. This chain uses TRBV4-1 with TRBJ2-1; D is unresolved. CDR3 length: 16 residues. Germline lookup yields CDR1 MGHRA and CDR2 YSYEKL. Trimming pared 2 bases from V and 0 bases from J, leaving 11 bases between.

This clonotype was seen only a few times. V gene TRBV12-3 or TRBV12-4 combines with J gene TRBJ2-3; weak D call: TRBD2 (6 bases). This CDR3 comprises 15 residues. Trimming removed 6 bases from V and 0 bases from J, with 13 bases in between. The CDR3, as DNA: TGTGCCAGCAGATTTAGCGGAACTAGCACAGATACGCAGTATTTT. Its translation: CASRFSGTSTDTQYF.